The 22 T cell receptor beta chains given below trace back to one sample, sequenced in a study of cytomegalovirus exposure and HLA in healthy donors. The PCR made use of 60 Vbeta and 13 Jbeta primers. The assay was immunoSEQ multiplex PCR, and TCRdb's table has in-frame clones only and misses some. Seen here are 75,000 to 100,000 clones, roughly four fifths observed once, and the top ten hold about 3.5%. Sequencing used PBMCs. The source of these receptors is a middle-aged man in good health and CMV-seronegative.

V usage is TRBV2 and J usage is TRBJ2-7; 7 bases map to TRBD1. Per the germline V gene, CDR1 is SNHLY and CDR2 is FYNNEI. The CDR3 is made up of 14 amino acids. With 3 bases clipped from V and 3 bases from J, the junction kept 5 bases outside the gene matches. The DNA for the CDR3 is TGTGCCAGCAGTGATCCGGGACAGAACTACGAGCAGTACTTC. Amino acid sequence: CASSDPGQNYEQYF.

The CDR3 spells CASSLWTGGDEQYF. The CDR3 DNA follows: TGTGCCAGCAGTCTTTGGACAGGGGGGGACGAGCAGTACTTC. The V gene is TRBV27, the J gene TRBJ2-7, with 10 bases aligning to TRBD1. CDR1 is MNHEY and CDR2 is SMNVEV in the germline V gene (reference sequence). The CDR3 spans 14 residues. The trim removed 5 bases at V and 5 bases at J, leaving 6 bases unmatched.

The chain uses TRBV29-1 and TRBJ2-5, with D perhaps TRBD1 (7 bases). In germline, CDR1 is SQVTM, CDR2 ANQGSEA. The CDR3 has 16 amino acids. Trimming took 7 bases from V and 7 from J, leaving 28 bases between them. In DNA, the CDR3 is TGCAGCGCCCGCGGGAAACTGACAGGGTTGGGACGGACCCAGTACTTC. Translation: CSARGKLTGLGRTQYF.

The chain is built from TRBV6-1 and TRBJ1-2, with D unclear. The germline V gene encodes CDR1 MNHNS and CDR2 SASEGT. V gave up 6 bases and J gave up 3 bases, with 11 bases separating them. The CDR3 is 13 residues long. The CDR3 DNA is TGTGCCAGCAGGGTCAGGCAGGACTATGGCTACACCTTC. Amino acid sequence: CASRVRQDYGYTF.

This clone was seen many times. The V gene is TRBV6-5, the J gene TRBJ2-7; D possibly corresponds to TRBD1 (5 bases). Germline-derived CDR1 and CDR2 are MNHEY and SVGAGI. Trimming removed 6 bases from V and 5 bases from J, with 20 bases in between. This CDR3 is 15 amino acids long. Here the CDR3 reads CASSHGQAGNHEQYF. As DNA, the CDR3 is TGTGCCAGCAGCCACGGACAAGCCGGAAACCACGAGCAGTACTTC.

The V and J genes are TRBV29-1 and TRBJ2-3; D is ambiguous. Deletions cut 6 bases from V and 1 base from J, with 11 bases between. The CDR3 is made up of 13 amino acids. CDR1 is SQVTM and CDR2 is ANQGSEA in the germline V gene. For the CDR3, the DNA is TGCAGCGTCAGCCCTCGGGGCACAGATACGCAGTATTTT. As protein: CSVSPRGTDTQYF.

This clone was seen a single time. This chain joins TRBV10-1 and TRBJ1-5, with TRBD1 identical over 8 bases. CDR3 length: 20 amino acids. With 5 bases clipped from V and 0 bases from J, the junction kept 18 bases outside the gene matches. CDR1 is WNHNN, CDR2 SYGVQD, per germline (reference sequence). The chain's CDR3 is CASSRRRGLPASYSNQPQHF. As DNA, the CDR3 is TGCGCCAGCAGTAGGCGCAGGGGGCTACCTGCTAGTTATAGCAATCAGCCCCAGCATTTT.

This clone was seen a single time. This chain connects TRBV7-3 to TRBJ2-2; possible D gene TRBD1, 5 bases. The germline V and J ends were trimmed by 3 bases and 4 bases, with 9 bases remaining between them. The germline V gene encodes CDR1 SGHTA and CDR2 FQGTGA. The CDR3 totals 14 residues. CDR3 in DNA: TGTGCCAGCAGCTTCGGACACGCCACCGGGGAGCTGTTTTTT. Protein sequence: CASSFGHATGELFF. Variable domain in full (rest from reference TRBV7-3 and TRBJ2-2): GAGVSQTPSNKVTEKGKYVELRCDPISGHTALYWYRQSLGQGPEFLIYFQGTGAADDSGLPNDRFFAVRPEGSVSTLKIQRTERGDSAVYLCASSFGHATGELFFGEGSRLTVL.

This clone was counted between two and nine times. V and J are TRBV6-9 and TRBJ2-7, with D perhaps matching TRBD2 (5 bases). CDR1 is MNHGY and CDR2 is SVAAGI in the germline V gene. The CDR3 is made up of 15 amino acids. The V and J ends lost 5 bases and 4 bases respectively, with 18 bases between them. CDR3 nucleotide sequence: TGTGCCAGCAGTATACCCGGGGATGCTCCATACGAGCAGTACTTC. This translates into CASSIPGDAPYEQYF.

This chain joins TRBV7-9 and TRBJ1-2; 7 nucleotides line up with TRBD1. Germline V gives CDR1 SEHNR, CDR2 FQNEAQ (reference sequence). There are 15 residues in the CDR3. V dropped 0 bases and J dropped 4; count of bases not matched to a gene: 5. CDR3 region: CASSLAGTASYGYTF. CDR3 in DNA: TGTGCCAGCAGCTTAGCCGGGACAGCCTCCTATGGCTACACCTTC. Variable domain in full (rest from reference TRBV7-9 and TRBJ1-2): DTGVSQNPRHKITKRGQNVTFRCDPISEHNRLYWYRQTLGQGPEFLTYFQNEAQLEKSRLLSDRFSAERPKGSFSTLEIQRTEQGDSAMYLCASSLAGTASYGYTFGSGTRLTVV.

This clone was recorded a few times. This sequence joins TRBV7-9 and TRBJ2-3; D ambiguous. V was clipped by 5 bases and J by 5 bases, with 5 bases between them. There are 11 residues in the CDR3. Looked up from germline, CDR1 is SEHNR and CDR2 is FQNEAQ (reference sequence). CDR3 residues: CASSVRDTQYF. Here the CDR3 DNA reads TGTGCCAGCAGCGTTAGAGATACGCAGTATTTT.

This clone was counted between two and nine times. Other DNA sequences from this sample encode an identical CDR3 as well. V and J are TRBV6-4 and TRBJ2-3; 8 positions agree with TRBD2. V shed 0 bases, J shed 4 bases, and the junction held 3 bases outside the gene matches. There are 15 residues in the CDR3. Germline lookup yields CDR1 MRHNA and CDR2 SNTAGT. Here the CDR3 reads CASSDSSGGADTQYF. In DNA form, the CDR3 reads TGTGCCAGCAGTGACTCAAGCGGGGGTGCAGATACGCAGTATTTT.

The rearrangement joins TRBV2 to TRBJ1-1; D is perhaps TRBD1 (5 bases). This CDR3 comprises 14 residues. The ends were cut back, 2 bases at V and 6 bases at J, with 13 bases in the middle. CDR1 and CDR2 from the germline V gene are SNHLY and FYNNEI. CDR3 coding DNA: TGTGCCAGCAGTGAAAGACAGTACCAACCTGAAGCTTTCTTT. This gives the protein CASSERQYQPEAFF.

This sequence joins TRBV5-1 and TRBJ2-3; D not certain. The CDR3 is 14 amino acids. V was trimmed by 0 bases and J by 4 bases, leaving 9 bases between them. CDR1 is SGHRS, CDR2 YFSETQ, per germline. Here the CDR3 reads CASSLEYFPDTQYF. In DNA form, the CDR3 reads TGCGCCAGCAGCTTGGAATATTTCCCAGATACGCAGTATTTT. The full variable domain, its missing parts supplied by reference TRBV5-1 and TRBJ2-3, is KAGVTQTPRYLIKTRGQQVTLSCSPISGHRSVSWYQQTPGQGLQFLFEYFSETQRNKGNFPGRFSGRQFSNSRSEMNVSTLELGDSALYLCASSLEYFPDTQYFGPGTRLTVL.

CDR3 in DNA: TGTGCCAGCAAATCGGGACAGGTCTATGGCTACACCTTC. Translating gives CASKSGQVYGYTF. The chain links TRBV6-1 to TRBJ1-2, with 8 bases lining up with TRBD1. With V trimmed by 7 bases and J by 4 bases, 5 bases remained unmatched. Germline CDR1 and CDR2: MNHNS and SASEGT. The CDR3 loop spans 13 amino acids.

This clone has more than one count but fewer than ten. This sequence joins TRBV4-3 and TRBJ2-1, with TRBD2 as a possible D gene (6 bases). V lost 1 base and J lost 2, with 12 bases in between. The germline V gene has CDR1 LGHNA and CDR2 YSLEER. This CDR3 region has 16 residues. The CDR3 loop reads CASSQVGLAAYNEQFF. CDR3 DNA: TGCGCCAGCAGCCAAGTGGGATTAGCGGCCTACAATGAGCAGTTCTTC.

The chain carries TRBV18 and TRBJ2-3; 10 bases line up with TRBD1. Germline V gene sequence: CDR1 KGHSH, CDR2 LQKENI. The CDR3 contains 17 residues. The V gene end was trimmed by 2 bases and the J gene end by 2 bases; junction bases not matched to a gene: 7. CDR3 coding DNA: TGTGCCAGCTCACCATTTTCGGGACAGGGGTTCACAGATACGCAGTATTTT. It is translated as CASSPFSGQGFTDTQYF.

The CDR3 DNA follows: TGTGCCAGCTCACCACCGGGGACAGGTACCTCCTACGAGCAGTACTTC. Protein sequence: CASSPPGTGTSYEQYF. The genes are TRBV18 and TRBJ2-7; 8 bases fit TRBD1. The CDR3 has 16 residues. CDR1 and CDR2 from the germline V gene are KGHSH and LQKENI. V shed 0 bases and J 0 bases; nucleotides not matched to a gene: 4. Based on the CDR3 plus reference TRBV18 and TRBJ2-7, the full variable domain is NAGVMQNPRHLVRRRGQEARLRCSPMKGHSHVYWYRQLPEEGLKFMVYLQKENIIDESGMPKERFSAEFPKEGPSILRIQQVVRGDSAAYFCASSPPGTGTSYEQYFGPGTRLTVT.

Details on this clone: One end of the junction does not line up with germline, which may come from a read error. This CDR3 is CSSSLIVYNEQFF. CDR3 nucleotide sequence: TGTTCCAGCAGCTTAATCGTTTACAATGAGCAGTTCTTC. The chain is built from TRBV7-9 and TRBJ2-1; D is undetermined. This CDR3 is 13 amino acids long. Per germline, CDR1 SEHNR and CDR2 FQNEAQ (reference sequence).

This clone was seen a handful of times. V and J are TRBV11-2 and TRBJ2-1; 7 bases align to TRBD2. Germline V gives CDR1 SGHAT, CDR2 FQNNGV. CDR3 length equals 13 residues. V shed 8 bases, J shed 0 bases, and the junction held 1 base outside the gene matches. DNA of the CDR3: TGTGCCAGCGGGACTACCTCCTACAATGAGCAGTTCTTC. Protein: CASGTTSYNEQFF. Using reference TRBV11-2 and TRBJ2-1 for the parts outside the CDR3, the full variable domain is EAGVAQSPRYKIIEKRQSVAFWCNPISGHATLYWYQQILGQGPKLLIQFQNNGVVDDSQLPKDRFSAERLKGVDSTLKIQPAKLEDSAVYLCASGTTSYNEQFFGPGTRLTVL.

The CDR3 nucleotides are TGCGCCAGCAGCTTGGATGGCCAGACCCAGTACTTC. Protein: CASSLDGQTQYF. The genes are TRBV5-1 and TRBJ2-5; D remains unclear. V was cut by 0 bases and J by 6 bases, with 6 bases left in between. This CDR3 is built from 12 residues. Germline V gene sequence: CDR1 SGHRS, CDR2 YFSETQ.

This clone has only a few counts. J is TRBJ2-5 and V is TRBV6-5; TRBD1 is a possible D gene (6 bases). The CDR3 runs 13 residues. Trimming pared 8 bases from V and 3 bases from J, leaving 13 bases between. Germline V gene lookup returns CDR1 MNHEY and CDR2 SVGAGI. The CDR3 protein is CASWVGGEETQYF. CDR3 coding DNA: TGTGCCAGCTGGGTAGGGGGAGAAGAGACCCAGTACTTC.